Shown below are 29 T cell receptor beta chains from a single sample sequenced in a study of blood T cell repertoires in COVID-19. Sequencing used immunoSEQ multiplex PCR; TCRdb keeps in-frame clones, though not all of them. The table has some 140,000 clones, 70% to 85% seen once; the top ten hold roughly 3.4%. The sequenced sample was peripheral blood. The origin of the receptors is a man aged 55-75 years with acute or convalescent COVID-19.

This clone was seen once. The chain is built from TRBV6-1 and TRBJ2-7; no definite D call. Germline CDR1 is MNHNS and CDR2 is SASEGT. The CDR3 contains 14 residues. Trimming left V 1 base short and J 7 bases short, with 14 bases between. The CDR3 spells CASSEGSAAREQYF. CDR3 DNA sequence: TGTGCCAGCAGTGAAGGAAGTGCGGCGCGGGAGCAGTACTTC.

CDR3 in amino acids: CASSPEGTGGGYTF. The CDR3 nucleotides are TGTGCCAGCAGCCCCGAGGGGACAGGGGGAGGCTACACCTTC. J is TRBJ1-2 and V is TRBV9; TRBD1 matches 11 bases. This CDR3 spans 14 amino acids. Unmatched junction bases numbered 7, after V lost 4 bases and J lost 8 bases. From germline, CDR1 is SGDLS and CDR2 YYNGEE. The full variable domain, completed using reference TRBV9 and TRBJ1-2, is DSGVTQTPKHLITATGQRVTLRCSPRSGDLSVYWYQQSLDQGLQFLIQYYNGEERAKGNILERFSAQQFPDLHSELNLSSLELGDSALYFCASSPEGTGGGYTFGSGTRLTVV.

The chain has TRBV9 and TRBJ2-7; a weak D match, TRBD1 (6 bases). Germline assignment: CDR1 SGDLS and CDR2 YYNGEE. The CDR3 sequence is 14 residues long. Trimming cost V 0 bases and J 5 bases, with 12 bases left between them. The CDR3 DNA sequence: TGTGCCAGCAGCGTAGACGGCAGGGACAACGAGCAGTACTTC. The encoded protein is CASSVDGRDNEQYF.

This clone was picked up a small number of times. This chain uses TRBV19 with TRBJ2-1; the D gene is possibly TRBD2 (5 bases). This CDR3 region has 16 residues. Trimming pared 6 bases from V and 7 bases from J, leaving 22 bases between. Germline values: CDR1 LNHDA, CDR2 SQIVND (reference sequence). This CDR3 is CASSPSRRGRGNEQFF. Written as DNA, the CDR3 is TGTGCCAGTAGCCCCTCCCGCCGGGGTAGAGGGAATGAGCAGTTCTTC.

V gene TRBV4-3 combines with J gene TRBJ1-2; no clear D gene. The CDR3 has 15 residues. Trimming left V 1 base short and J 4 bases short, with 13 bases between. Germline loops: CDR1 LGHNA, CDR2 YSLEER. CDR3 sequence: CASSQVSLRGYGYTF. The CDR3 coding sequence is TGCGCCAGCAGCCAAGTCTCCCTTCGGGGCTATGGCTACACCTTC.

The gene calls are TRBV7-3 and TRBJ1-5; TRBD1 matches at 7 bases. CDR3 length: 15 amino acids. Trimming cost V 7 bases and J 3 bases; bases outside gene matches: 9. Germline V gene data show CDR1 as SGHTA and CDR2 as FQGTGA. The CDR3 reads CASNRQGSTNQPQHF. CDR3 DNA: TGTGCCAGCAACCGACAGGGCTCAACCAATCAGCCCCAGCATTTT.

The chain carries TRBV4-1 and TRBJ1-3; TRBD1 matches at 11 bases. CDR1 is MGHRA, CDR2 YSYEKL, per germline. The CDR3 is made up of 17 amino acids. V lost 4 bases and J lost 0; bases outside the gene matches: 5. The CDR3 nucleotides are TGCGCCAGCAGCCCAGGACAGGGGGCATTCTCTGGAAACACCATATATTTT. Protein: CASSPGQGAFSGNTIYF.

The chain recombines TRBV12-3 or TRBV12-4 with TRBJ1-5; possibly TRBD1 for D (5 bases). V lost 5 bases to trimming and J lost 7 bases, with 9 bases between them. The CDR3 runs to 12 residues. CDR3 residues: CASSQGFQPQHF. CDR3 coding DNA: TGTGCCAGCAGTCAGGGTTTCCAGCCCCAGCATTTT.

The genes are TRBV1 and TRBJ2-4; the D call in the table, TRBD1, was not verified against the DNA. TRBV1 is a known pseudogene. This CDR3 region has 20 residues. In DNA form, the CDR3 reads TGCACCAGCAGCCACTCCCCGGGACAGGGGGCACTTATAGCCAAAAACATTCAGTACTTC. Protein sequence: CTSSHSPGQGALIAKNIQYF.

The chain's CDR3 is CASSPWGGFLFTDTQYF. CDR3 in DNA: TGTGCCAGCAGCCCCTGGGGGGGCTTCCTATTCACAGATACGCAGTATTTT. The J gene is TRBJ2-3, the V gene TRBV6-2 or TRBV6-3, with a weak D call TRBD2 (7 bases). The length of the CDR3 is 17 residues. The germline V gene has CDR1 MNHEY and CDR2 SVGEGT. Trimming pared 6 bases from V and 2 bases from J, leaving 21 bases between.

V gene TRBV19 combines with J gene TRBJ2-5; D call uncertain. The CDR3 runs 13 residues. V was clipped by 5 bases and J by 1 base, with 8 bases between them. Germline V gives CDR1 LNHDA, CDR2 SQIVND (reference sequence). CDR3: CASSPPSQETQYF. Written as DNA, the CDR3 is TGTGCCAGTAGTCCCCCGTCCCAAGAGACCCAGTACTTC.

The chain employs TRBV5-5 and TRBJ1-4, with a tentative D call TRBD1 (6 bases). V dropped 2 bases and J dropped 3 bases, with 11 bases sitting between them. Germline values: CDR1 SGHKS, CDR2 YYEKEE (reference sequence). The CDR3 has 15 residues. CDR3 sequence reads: CASSFGGQANEKLFF. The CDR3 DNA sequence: TGTGCCAGCAGCTTCGGGGGGCAGGCTAATGAAAAACTGTTTTTT.

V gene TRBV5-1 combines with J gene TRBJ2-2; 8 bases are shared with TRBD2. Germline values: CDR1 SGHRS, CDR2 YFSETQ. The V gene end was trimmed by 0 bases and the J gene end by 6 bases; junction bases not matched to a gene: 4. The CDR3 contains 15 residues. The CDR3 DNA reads TGCGCCAGCAGCTTGGACGGGAGGGGGTCCGGGGAGCTGTTTTTT. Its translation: CASSLDGRGSGELFF.

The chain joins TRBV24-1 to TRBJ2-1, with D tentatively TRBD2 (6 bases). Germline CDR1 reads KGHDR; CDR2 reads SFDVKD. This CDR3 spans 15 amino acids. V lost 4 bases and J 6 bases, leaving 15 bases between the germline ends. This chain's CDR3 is CATSDAGLARNEQFF. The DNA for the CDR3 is TGTGCCACCAGTGACGCGGGATTAGCTCGCAATGAGCAGTTCTTC.

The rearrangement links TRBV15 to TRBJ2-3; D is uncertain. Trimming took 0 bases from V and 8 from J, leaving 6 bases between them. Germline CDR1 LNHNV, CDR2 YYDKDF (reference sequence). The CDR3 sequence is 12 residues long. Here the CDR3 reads CATSRDKRTQYF. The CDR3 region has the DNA TGTGCCACCAGCAGAGATAAGCGTACGCAGTATTTT.

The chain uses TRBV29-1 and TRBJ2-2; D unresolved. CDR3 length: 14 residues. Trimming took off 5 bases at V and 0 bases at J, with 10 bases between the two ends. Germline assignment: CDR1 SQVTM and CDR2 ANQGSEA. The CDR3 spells CSVSRFANTGELFF. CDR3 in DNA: TGCAGCGTTTCTCGGTTCGCGAACACCGGGGAGCTGTTTTTT.

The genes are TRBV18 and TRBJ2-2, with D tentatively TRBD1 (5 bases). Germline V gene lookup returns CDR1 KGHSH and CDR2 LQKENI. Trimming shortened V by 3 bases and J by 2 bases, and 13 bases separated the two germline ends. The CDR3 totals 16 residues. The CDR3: CASSPWTISNTGELFF. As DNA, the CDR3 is TGTGCCAGCTCACCTTGGACAATCTCCAACACCGGGGAGCTGTTTTTT.

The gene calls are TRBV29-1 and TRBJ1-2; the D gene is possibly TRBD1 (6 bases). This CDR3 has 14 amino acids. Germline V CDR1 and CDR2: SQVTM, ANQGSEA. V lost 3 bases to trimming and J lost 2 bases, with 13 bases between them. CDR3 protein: CSVDLGQTNYGYTF. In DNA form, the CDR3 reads TGCAGCGTTGACCTCGGACAGACCAACTATGGCTACACCTTC. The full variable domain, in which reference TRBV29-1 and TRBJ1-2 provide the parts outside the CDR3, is SAVISQKPSRDICQRGTSLTIQCQVDSQVTMMFWYRQQPGQSLTLIATANQGSEATYESGFVIDKFPISRPNLTFSTLTVSNMSPEDSSIYLCSVDLGQTNYGYTFGSGTRLTVV.

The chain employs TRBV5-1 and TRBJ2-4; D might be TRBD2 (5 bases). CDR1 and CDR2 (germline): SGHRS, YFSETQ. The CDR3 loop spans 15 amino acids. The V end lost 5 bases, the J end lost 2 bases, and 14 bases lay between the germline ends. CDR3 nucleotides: TGCGCCAGCAGTATTCCGGGGAATACCAAAAACATTCAGTACTTC. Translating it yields CASSIPGNTKNIQYF.

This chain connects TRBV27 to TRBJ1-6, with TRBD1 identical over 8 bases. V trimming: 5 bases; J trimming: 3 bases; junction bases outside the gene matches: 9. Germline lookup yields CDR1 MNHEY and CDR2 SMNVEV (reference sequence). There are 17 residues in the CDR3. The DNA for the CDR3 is TGTGCCAGCAGTCCGACTTCGACAGGGGTCTATAATTCACCCCTCCACTTT. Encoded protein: CASSPTSTGVYNSPLHF.

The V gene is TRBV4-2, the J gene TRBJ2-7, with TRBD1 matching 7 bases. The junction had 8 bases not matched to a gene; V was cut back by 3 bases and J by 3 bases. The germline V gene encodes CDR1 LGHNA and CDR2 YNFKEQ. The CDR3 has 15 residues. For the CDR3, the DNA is TGTGCCAGCAGCCAGAGGGACAGCGATAGCTACGAGCAGTACTTC. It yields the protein CASSQRDSDSYEQYF.

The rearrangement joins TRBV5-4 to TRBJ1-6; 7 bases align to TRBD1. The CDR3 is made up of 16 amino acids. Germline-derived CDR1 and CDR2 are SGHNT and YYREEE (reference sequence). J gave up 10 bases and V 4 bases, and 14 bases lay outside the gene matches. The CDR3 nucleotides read TGTGCCAGCAGCGACCCGGGACAGCCCAGGGGGTCACCCCTCCACTTT. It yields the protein CASSDPGQPRGSPLHF.

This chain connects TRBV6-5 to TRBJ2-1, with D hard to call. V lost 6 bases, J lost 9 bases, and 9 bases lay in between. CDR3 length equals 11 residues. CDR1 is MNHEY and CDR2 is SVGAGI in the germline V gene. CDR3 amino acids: CASRTLTEQFF. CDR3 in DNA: TGTGCCAGCAGGACACTCACTGAGCAGTTCTTC.

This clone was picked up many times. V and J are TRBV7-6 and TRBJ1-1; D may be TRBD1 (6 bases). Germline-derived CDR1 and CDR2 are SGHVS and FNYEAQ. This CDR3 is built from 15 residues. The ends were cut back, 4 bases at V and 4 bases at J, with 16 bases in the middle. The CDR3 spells CASSYSTGEATEAFF. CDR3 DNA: TGTGCCAGCAGCTATTCGACAGGCGAGGCCACTGAAGCTTTCTTT.

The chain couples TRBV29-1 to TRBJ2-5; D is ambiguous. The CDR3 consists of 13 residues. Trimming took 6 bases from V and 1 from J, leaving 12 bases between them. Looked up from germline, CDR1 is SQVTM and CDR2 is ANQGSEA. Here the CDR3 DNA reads TGCAGCGTGGCCGGGTCTCTCCAAGAGACCCAGTACTTC. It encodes CSVAGSLQETQYF.

CDR3 protein: CASSSSGAQHF. In DNA, the CDR3 is TGTGCCAGCAGTTCCTCCGGGGCCCAGCATTTT. The chain joins TRBV28 to TRBJ1-5; unclear D gene. The germline V and J ends were trimmed by 4 bases and 11 bases, with 9 bases remaining between them. The germline V gene has CDR1 MDHEN and CDR2 SYDVKM. The CDR3 spans 11 residues.

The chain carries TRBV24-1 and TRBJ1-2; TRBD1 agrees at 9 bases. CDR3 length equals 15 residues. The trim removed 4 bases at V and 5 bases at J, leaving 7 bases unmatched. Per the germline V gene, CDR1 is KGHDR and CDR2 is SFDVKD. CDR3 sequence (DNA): TGTGCCACCAGTGACCCGGGGACAGGGTCATATGGCTACACCTTC. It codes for CATSDPGTGSYGYTF.

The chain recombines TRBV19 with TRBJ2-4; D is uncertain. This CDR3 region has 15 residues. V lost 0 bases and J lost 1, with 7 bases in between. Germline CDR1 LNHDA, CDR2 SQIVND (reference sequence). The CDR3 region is CASSIDGPAKNIQYF. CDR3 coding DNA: TGTGCCAGTAGTATAGATGGCCCGGCCAAAAACATTCAGTACTTC. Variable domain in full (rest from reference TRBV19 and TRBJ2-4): DGGITQSPKYLFRKEGQNVTLSCEQNLNHDAMYWYRQDPGQGLRLIYYSQIVNDFQKGDIAEGYSVSREKKESFPLTVTSAQKNPTAFYLCASSIDGPAKNIQYFGAGTRLSVL.

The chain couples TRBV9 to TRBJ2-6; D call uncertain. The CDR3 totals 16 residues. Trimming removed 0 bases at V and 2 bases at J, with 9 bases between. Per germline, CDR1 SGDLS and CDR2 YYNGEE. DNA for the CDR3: TGTGCCAGCAGCGTAGGTCCTACCACTGGGGCCAACGTCCTGACTTTC. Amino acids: CASSVGPTTGANVLTF.